These 30 T cell receptor beta chains were sequenced from one sample in a study of OX40 agonist ivuxolimab in advanced cancers. The table came from immunoSEQ multiplex PCR; TCRdb's copy has only in-frame clones and leaves some out. The data contain about 69,000 clones, approximately 90% of them seen just once; the ten biggest clones take up 0.25% to 0.35%. This sample comprised CD4+ or CD8+ T cells sorted from blood, obtained in a trial of the OX40 agonist ivuxolimab. Receptors were obtained from an adult with an advanced solid tumor such as melanoma, head and neck, liver or kidney cancer.

The V gene is TRBV28, the J gene TRBJ1-5, with D perhaps matching TRBD1 (6 bases). The CDR3 extends over 14 amino acids. V lost 6 bases and J lost 6, with 15 bases in between. Germline CDR1 reads MDHEN; CDR2 reads SYDVKM. DNA for the CDR3: TGTGCCAGCAGAATACAGGGAGTCGGTCAGCCCCAGCATTTT. Translating it yields CASRIQGVGQPQHF.

The rearrangement joins TRBV6-1 to TRBJ1-5, with TRBD1 as a possible D gene (5 bases). The V gene lost 1 base and the J gene lost 2 bases, with 9 bases spanning the gap. This CDR3 has 15 amino acids. Germline V lookup: CDR1 MNHNS, CDR2 SASEGT. DNA of the CDR3: TGTGCCAGCAGTGAAGGGGGGTTTGGCAATCAGCCCCAGCATTTT. Its protein product is CASSEGGFGNQPQHF.

This chain uses TRBV2 with TRBJ2-3; no reliable D call. V lost 6 bases and J 5 bases, leaving 12 bases between the germline ends. This CDR3 has 13 residues. Germline-derived CDR1 and CDR2 are SNHLY and FYNNEI. The CDR3: CASRHRTLDTQYF. CDR3 sequence (DNA): TGTGCCAGCAGGCACCGTACGTTAGATACGCAGTATTTT.

This chain joins TRBV7-8 and TRBJ2-1; D perhaps matches TRBD2 (6 bases). The CDR3 is 12 residues long. V lost 5 bases and J lost 8, with 10 bases in between. Germline values: CDR1 SGHVS, CDR2 FQNEAQ. The DNA of the CDR3 is TGTGCCAGCAGCCTCGCTAGCGATGAGCAGTTCTTC. Its translation is CASSLASDEQFF.

The rearrangement links TRBV30 to TRBJ2-7; 7 bases map to TRBD1. CDR1 and CDR2 (germline): GTSNPN, SVGIG (reference sequence). V was clipped by 7 bases and J by 2 bases; unmatched bases: 2. This CDR3 region has 11 residues. For the CDR3, the DNA is TGTGCCTCTACAGGGGCCTACGAGCAGTACTTC. It codes for CASTGAYEQYF.

The genes are TRBV6-5 and TRBJ1-2, with 8 bases lining up with TRBD1. The CDR3 spans 15 residues. Germline loops: CDR1 MNHEY, CDR2 SVGAGI. V lost 10 bases, J lost 2 bases, and 12 bases stayed unmatched. CDR3 DNA sequence: TGTGCCACCATGGACAGGGCACACCAAAACTATGGCTACACCTTC. Its protein product is CATMDRAHQNYGYTF.

The chain is built from TRBV5-1 and TRBJ2-3, with D unresolved. CDR1 and CDR2 from the germline V gene are SGHRS and YFSETQ. The CDR3 runs to 16 residues. Deletions cut 4 bases from V and 2 bases from J, with 17 bases between. CDR3 region: CASSVDHATSTDTQYF. As DNA, the CDR3 is TGCGCCAGCAGCGTGGACCACGCTACATCCACAGATACGCAGTATTTT.

V gene TRBV27 combines with J gene TRBJ2-7; 13 positions match TRBD2. Per the germline V gene, CDR1 is MNHEY and CDR2 is SMNVEV (reference sequence). Trimming removed 6 bases from V and 2 bases from J; junction bases left unmatched: 7. The CDR3 is 16 amino acids. The CDR3 protein is CASSSRLAGGTYEQYF. For the CDR3, the DNA is TGTGCCAGCAGCTCCAGACTAGCGGGAGGAACCTACGAGCAGTACTTC.

The rearrangement joins TRBV11-2 to TRBJ1-2; D gene uncertain. The CDR3 covers 15 residues. In germline, CDR1 is SGHAT, CDR2 FQNNGV. Trimming removed 1 base from V and 2 bases from J, with 11 bases in between. The CDR3 region is CASSLGLAGNYGYTF. For the CDR3, the DNA is TGTGCCAGCAGCTTAGGTTTGGCGGGGAACTATGGCTACACCTTC.

This chain links TRBV11-2 with TRBJ2-5, with TRBD1 as a possible D gene (5 bases). Germline lookup yields CDR1 SGHAT and CDR2 FQNNGV. The CDR3 length is 12 residues. In DNA form, the CDR3 reads TGTGTCACGAAGACAGCTAAAGAGACCCAGTACTTC. Translated, it gives CVTKTAKETQYF.

This clone was observed once. The rearrangement joins TRBV19 to TRBJ1-5; D not certain. This CDR3 has 16 residues. V was trimmed by 2 bases and J by 0 bases, leaving 11 bases between them. Germline lookup yields CDR1 LNHDA and CDR2 SQIVND (reference sequence). CDR3 nucleotides: TGTGCCAGTAGTATACAGGAGTCTTATAGCAATCAGCCCCAGCATTTT. Translated: CASSIQESYSNQPQHF. Using reference TRBV19 and TRBJ1-5 for the parts outside the CDR3, the full variable domain is DGGITQSPKYLFRKEGQNVTLSCEQNLNHDAMYWYRQDPGQGLRLIYYSQIVNDFQKGDIAEGYSVSREKKESFPLTVTSAQKNPTAFYLCASSIQESYSNQPQHFGDGTRLSIL.

This rearrangement joins TRBV7-9 to TRBJ2-3, with 12 bases matching TRBD2. Germline values: CDR1 SEHNR, CDR2 FQNEAQ (reference sequence). V dropped 3 bases and J dropped 4; count of bases not matched to a gene: 2. This CDR3 region has 15 residues. The CDR3 DNA is TGTGCCAGCAGCTTGGCTAGCGGGAGGGCAGATACGCAGTATTTT. It codes for CASSLASGRADTQYF.

The chain carries TRBV29-1 and TRBJ2-3; no definite D call. Germline V lookup: CDR1 SQVTM, CDR2 ANQGSEA. V lost 4 bases, J lost 10 bases, and 18 bases lay in between. This CDR3 comprises 13 residues. The CDR3 coding sequence is TGCAGCGTTGGATCTGAGAGTGACGGTGCGCAGTATTTT. Protein sequence: CSVGSESDGAQYF.

V and J are TRBV6-1 and TRBJ2-7, with D possibly TRBD1 on 5 matching bases. The germline CDR1 and CDR2 sequences are MNHNS and SASEGT. Between the trimmed V and J ends, which lost 1 base and 2 bases, there was a span of 12 bases. The CDR3 consists of 15 residues. CDR3 region: CASSEENRKTYEQYF. DNA of the CDR3: TGTGCCAGCAGTGAAGAGAACAGGAAGACCTACGAGCAGTACTTC.

The J gene is TRBJ2-5, the V gene TRBV19; possibly TRBD1 for D (6 bases). This CDR3 is built from 13 residues. The V end was cut by 8 bases, the J end by 5 bases, with 15 bases between. Germline CDR1 is LNHDA and CDR2 is SQIVND (reference sequence). The CDR3 is CASSTGYWETQYF. As DNA, the CDR3 is TGTGCCAGTTCCACAGGGTACTGGGAGACCCAGTACTTC.

The chain employs TRBV2 and TRBJ1-5; 9 bases match TRBD1. V was pared by 6 bases and J by 7 bases, with 7 bases of the junction left unmatched. The CDR3 spans 14 residues. Per germline, CDR1 SNHLY and CDR2 FYNNEI. For the CDR3, the DNA is TGTGCCAGCAGCGTGGACAGGGGAGGGCAGCCCCAGCATTTT. This sequence encodes CASSVDRGGQPQHF. The whole variable domain, remainder taken from reference TRBV2 and TRBJ1-5, is EPEVTQTPSHQVTQMGQEVILRCVPISNHLYFYWYRQILGQKVEFLVSFYNNEISEKSEIFDDQFSVERPDGSNFTLKIRSTKLEDSAMYFCASSVDRGGQPQHFGDGTRLSIL.

The chain employs TRBV18 and TRBJ1-4; D not resolved. The CDR3 contains 15 residues. The ends were cut back, 1 base at V and 0 bases at J, with 6 bases in the middle. The germline V gene has CDR1 KGHSH and CDR2 LQKENI. Here the CDR3 reads CASSPRQATNEKLFF. Written as DNA, the CDR3 is TGTGCCAGCTCACCACGGCAAGCAACTAATGAAAAACTGTTTTTT. The full variable domain, rest sourced from reference TRBV18 and TRBJ1-4, is NAGVMQNPRHLVRRRGQEARLRCSPMKGHSHVYWYRQLPEEGLKFMVYLQKENIIDESGMPKERFSAEFPKEGPSILRIQQVVRGDSAAYFCASSPRQATNEKLFFGSGTQLSVL.

The V gene is TRBV5-4, the J gene TRBJ2-5; 8 bases align to TRBD1. The germline CDR1 and CDR2 sequences are SGHNT and YYREEE (reference sequence). With 4 bases clipped from V and 7 bases from J, the junction kept 6 bases outside the gene matches. CDR3 length: 13 residues. CDR3 nucleotide sequence: TGTGCCAGCAGCCCCCAGGGGGCGCGGACCCAGTACTTC. It specifies CASSPQGARTQYF.

The chain couples TRBV18 to TRBJ1-3; D call uncertain. With 2 bases removed from V and 4 bases from J, the gap between germline ends came to 12 bases. The CDR3 has 15 amino acids. Germline loops: CDR1 KGHSH, CDR2 LQKENI. The CDR3: CASSPDPAKGNTIYF. CDR3 DNA sequence: TGTGCCAGCTCACCAGATCCAGCAAAAGGAAACACCATATATTTT.

This chain joins TRBV15 and TRBJ1-6; no definite D call. Looked up from germline, CDR1 is LNHNV and CDR2 is YYDKDF (reference sequence). Trimming shortened V by 9 bases and J by 5 bases, and 23 bases separated the two germline ends. The CDR3 spans 17 residues. The CDR3 reads CATAVRSLPYDNSPLHF. The CDR3 nucleotides read TGTGCCACGGCCGTGAGGAGCCTCCCTTATGATAATTCACCCCTCCACTTT.

The chain links TRBV29-1 to TRBJ1-1, with 8 bases that match TRBD1. Per germline, CDR1 SQVTM and CDR2 ANQGSEA. The CDR3 runs 13 residues. With 5 bases clipped from V and 4 bases from J, the junction kept 6 bases outside the gene matches. The CDR3 bases are TGCAGCGTTTCAGGGGGCCGGGGCACTGAAGCTTTCTTT. It specifies CSVSGGRGTEAFF.

This sequence joins TRBV11-2 and TRBJ2-3; D remains ambiguous. The CDR3 contains 13 residues. V gave up 1 base and J gave up 7 bases, with 9 bases separating them. CDR1 is SGHAT and CDR2 is FQNNGV in the germline V gene. CDR3 loop: CASSLGISNTQYF. In nucleotides, the CDR3 is TGTGCCAGCAGCTTAGGGATCTCTAATACGCAGTATTTT. Supplemented by reference TRBV11-2 and TRBJ2-3, the full variable domain reads EAGVAQSPRYKIIEKRQSVAFWCNPISGHATLYWYQQILGQGPKLLIQFQNNGVVDDSQLPKDRFSAERLKGVDSTLKIQPAKLEDSAVYLCASSLGISNTQYFGPGTRLTVL.

The V call is TRBV10-3, the J call TRBJ2-2, with 7 bases fitting TRBD1. The CDR3 extends over 15 amino acids. With 0 bases clipped from V and 6 bases from J, the junction kept 4 bases outside the gene matches. Germline assignment: CDR1 ENHRY and CDR2 SYGVKD. The chain's CDR3 is CAISESRQGPGELFF. CDR3 DNA sequence: TGTGCCATCAGTGAGTCCCGACAGGGACCCGGGGAGCTGTTTTTT.

The sample holds one count of this clone. The rearrangement uses TRBV19 and TRBJ2-2; 13 nucleotides agree with TRBD2. Germline V CDR1 and CDR2: LNHDA, SQIVND (reference sequence). The CDR3 is 19 residues long. After removal of 3 bases from V and 0 bases from J, the junction contained 7 bases not matched to a gene. CDR3 sequence: CASSITGTSGTSNTGELFF. The CDR3 bases are TGTGCCAGTAGTATTACCGGGACTAGCGGGACTTCGAACACCGGGGAGCTGTTTTTT. The full variable domain, in which reference TRBV19 and TRBJ2-2 provide the parts outside the CDR3, is DGGITQSPKYLFRKEGQNVTLSCEQNLNHDAMYWYRQDPGQGLRLIYYSQIVNDFQKGDIAEGYSVSREKKESFPLTVTSAQKNPTAFYLCASSITGTSGTSNTGELFFGEGSRLTVL.

Turning to this clone: At one end the junction does not follow the germline gene, possibly because of a read error. The chain combines TRBV13 with TRBJ1-2; D call uncertain. CDR1 is PRHDT, CDR2 FYEKMQ, per germline (reference sequence). CDR3 length: 13 residues. The CDR3 region is CASSLGRFVSHAF. The CDR3 bases are TGTGCCAGCAGCTTAGGAAGGTTTGTATCTCATGCCTTC.

This chain uses TRBV5-6 with TRBJ2-3, with 9 bases that match TRBD2. Germline CDR1 is SGHDT and CDR2 is YYEEEE. CDR3 length: 15 residues. The V gene end was trimmed by 0 bases and the J gene end by 3 bases; junction bases not matched to a gene: 2. Here the CDR3 reads CASSLGGLATDTQYF. The CDR3 DNA follows: TGTGCCAGCAGCTTGGGAGGACTAGCGACAGATACGCAGTATTTT.

The genes are TRBV5-1 and TRBJ2-2, with D hard to call. Trimming took off 0 bases at V and 7 bases at J, with 22 bases between the two ends. Germline V lookup: CDR1 SGHRS, CDR2 YFSETQ. The CDR3 loop spans 18 amino acids. The CDR3: CASSLGAPLQSSFGELFF. The DNA of the CDR3 is TGCGCCAGCAGCTTGGGTGCGCCCCTTCAGAGTAGTTTCGGGGAGCTGTTTTTT.

The rearrangement joins TRBV2 to TRBJ2-3; D is unresolved. This CDR3 has 12 residues. V lost 7 bases and J lost 2, with 7 bases in between. Germline V gene lookup returns CDR1 SNHLY and CDR2 FYNNEI. The CDR3 coding sequence is TGTGCCAGCATAAGATACACAGATACGCAGTATTTT. The encoded protein is CASIRYTDTQYF.

This clone was found once. The chain joins TRBV9 to TRBJ1-1; TRBD1 might be the D (6 bases). The length of the CDR3 is 14 residues. Germline V gene lookup returns CDR1 SGDLS and CDR2 YYNGEE. Trimming cost V 4 bases and J 3 bases, with 13 bases left between them. The CDR3 sequence is CASSPTGRDTEAFF. Here the CDR3 DNA reads TGTGCCAGCAGCCCTACAGGGAGGGACACTGAAGCTTTCTTT.

The chain is built from TRBV6-1 and TRBJ1-1; perhaps TRBD1 as D (5 bases). Germline CDR1 and CDR2: MNHNS and SASEGT. Trimming took 4 bases from V and 0 from J, leaving 9 bases between them. This CDR3 is 14 amino acids long. This CDR3 reads CASSVTAMNTEAFF. The DNA of the CDR3 is TGTGCCAGCAGTGTGACAGCTATGAACACTGAAGCTTTCTTT.